This T cell receptor beta chain was sequenced for a study of blood T cell repertoires in COVID-19. Study background: Both acute and convalescent COVID-19 samples were obtained from the United States, Italy and Spain. In each case, the material was cDNA or gDNA derived from T cells, B-cell-depleted T cells, or PBMCs.

Measured with immunoSEQ multiplex PCR; TCRdb has only the in-frame clones, and not every one. In the table there are fewer than 300,000 clones, around nine tenths of which are singletons. The participants were between about 18 and 100 years old and came from fewer than 25 US areas. Participants had their cohort set by participant-reported clinical history. The CDR3 is made up of 12 amino acids. V lost 5 bases to trimming and J lost 7 bases, with 9 bases between them. Germline loops: CDR1 MNHEY, CDR2 SMNVEV (reference sequence). The receptor was isolated from a woman in her thirties who had recovered from COVID-19. The chain links TRBV27 to TRBJ2-1, with D tentatively TRBD1 (6 bases). Sequenced input: PBMCs or T cells enriched from blood (not recorded which). CDR3 sequence: CASSAQGNEQFF. Here the CDR3 DNA reads TGTGCCAGCAGTGCACAGGGAAATGAGCAGTTCTTC.